Following are 2 T cell receptor beta chains from one sample sequenced in a study of blood T cell repertoires in COVID-19. Method: immunoSEQ multiplex PCR; TCRdb's copy keeps in-frame clones and lacks some. The sample has over 60,000 clones; about 81% are singletons. Sequenced input: peripheral blood. The receptors stem from a human donor in a cohort sampled during active COVID-19.

This clone was observed a handful of times. The chain has TRBV4-3 and TRBJ1-1; 7 bases are shared with TRBD1. Germline V gene sequence: CDR1 LGHNA, CDR2 YSLEER. V trimming: 4 bases; J trimming: 4 bases; junction bases outside the gene matches: 3. The CDR3 contains 13 residues. Here the CDR3 reads CASSRYRGTEAFF. As DNA, the CDR3 is TGCGCCAGCAGCCGATACAGGGGCACTGAAGCTTTCTTT.

The rearrangement uses TRBV19 and TRBJ2-7; 9 bases line up with TRBD1. The CDR3 runs to 15 residues. Trimming cost V 4 bases and J 4 bases; bases outside gene matches: 8. Germline-derived CDR1 and CDR2 are LNHDA and SQIVND (reference sequence). The CDR3 spells CASSTFGTGTYEQYF. Here the CDR3 DNA reads TGTGCCAGTAGTACTTTCGGGACAGGGACATACGAGCAGTACTTC.